This TCR beta chain was recovered during a study of shared clonotypes between healthy human individuals. Germline CDR1 reads MNHEY; CDR2 reads SVGAGI. V was clipped by 6 bases and J by 4 bases; unmatched bases: 4. The CDR3 runs 13 residues. Repertoires were generated with immunoSEQ multiplex PCR, while TCRdb's copy carries only in-frame clones and drops some. The table records roughly 2,000,000 clones, 85% to 95% of them present only once. The naive CD8 subset, CD45RO-negative cells positively selected for CCR7, excluded terminally differentiated effector memory CD45RA+ cells. This clone was detected only once.

The sample comprised naive CD8+ T cells from PBMCs. The clonotype originates from a man in his late teens or twenties in good health. Some clones in this sample may be carry-over from other donors' samples. The chain is built from TRBV6-5 and TRBJ2-7; 9 bases are shared with TRBD1. The chain's CDR3 is CASSDRGKYEQYF. Here the CDR3 DNA reads TGTGCCAGCAGCGACAGGGGGAAATACGAGCAGTACTTC.